A selection of T cell receptor beta chains follows, all from one sample in a study of cytomegalovirus exposure and HLA in healthy donors. Assay: immunoSEQ multiplex PCR; the TCRdb copy retains only in-frame clones and omits some. The sample consists of approximately 95,000 clones, less than 80% of them appearing once. Sequenced sample: PBMCs. These receptors all stem from a woman in her forties in good health and CMV-seropositive. Each CDR3 is given without its conserved first and last residue. Each record gives: clone size, V gene, CDR3 length, CDR3 protein. Size values are once, few and many counts, or a class for expanded clones, and some rows have none.

-	TRBV5-1	16	ASSERTGARGANYGYT
-	TRBV6-5	12	ASRLGQYNSPLH
-	TRBV7-8	16	ASSLPSGLAGHSYEQY
few	TRBV6-5	12	ASSGQGASDTQY
once	TRBV23-1	18	ASSQTSEQGTSTGANVLT
-	TRBV6-1	13	ASSGAQGAVDTQY
-	TRBV5-6	13	ASSLEAGVGTEAF
once	TRBV9	18	ASSNPRGTSGEMRAGELF
-	TRBV6-5	13	ASSYSRGKGEKLF
-	TRBV28	12	ASSLTAITGELF
-	TRBV9	13	ASSPIIDRGGTQY
-	TRBV19	14	ASSISAGNGADTQY
-	TRBV27	11	ASSSPWSGEQY
-	TRBV9	15	ASSVSGTSGLYNEQF
-	TRBV7-2	13	ASSLVSVNSYEQY
-	TRBV27	13	ASSYSAGTSYEQY
-	TRBV5-4	12	ASSLGPGQETQY
once	TRBV27	14	ASSFYGTSSYNEQF
-	TRBV23-1	13	ASSQDREGNQPQH
-	TRBV19	14	ASSSPPGLGVETQY
-	TRBV5-1	11	ASSQWTAPTQY
few	TRBV2	12	ASSVEGARYEQY
-	TRBV6-5	11	ASSRGGHYGYT
-	TRBV6-1	12	ASSVEVWNYGYT
-	TRBV5-1	14	ASSLGGLVITDTQY
few	TRBV21-1	15	ASSKDPSETDLYEQY
-	TRBV2	13	ASSWTSGMSGELF
-	TRBV7-6	10	ASSPPGETQY
-	TRBV11-2	11	ASSLDRQEELF
-	TRBV27	13	ASSLEGTSNHEQY
-	TRBV29-1	11	SVEAQSTDTQY
-	TRBV7-9	12	ASSLLDSSYEQY
few	TRBV4-1	14	ASSQERVDRRTEAF
few	TRBV19	14	ASSMMRGLSYNEQF
-	TRBV27	10	ASSLLGGEQY
-	TRBV7-6	14	ASSLYVTSGYNEQF
-	TRBV28	12	ASSPQPLTDTQY
-	TRBV6-1	11	ATRAAYPLEQY
-	TRBV30	12	AWRDRSSGNTIY
-	TRBV2	11	ASKGAGQETQY
-	TRBV7-8	14	ASRSRTGPLNTEAF
-	TRBV18	10	ASSLDRESSW
-	TRBV6-5	12	ATQTGTGRHEQY
-	TRBV5-5	13	ASSFNPGQSYEQY
-	TRBV9	11	ASSPDRGYGYT
few	TRBV5-1	11	ASSLAQGYEAF
-	TRBV9	12	ASSLWEGTDTQY
-	TRBV5-4	11	ASSFQNSYEQY
-	TRBV5-1	13	ASTPWGGPTDTQY
-	TRBV7-9	11	ASSYTGNTEAF
-	TRBV7-2	15	ASSLDASALPTDTQY
-	TRBV2	10	ASSERDYGYT
-	TRBV6-6	13	ASSPQGGGDQPQH
-	TRBV2	15	AISPGIGTSGRGEQF